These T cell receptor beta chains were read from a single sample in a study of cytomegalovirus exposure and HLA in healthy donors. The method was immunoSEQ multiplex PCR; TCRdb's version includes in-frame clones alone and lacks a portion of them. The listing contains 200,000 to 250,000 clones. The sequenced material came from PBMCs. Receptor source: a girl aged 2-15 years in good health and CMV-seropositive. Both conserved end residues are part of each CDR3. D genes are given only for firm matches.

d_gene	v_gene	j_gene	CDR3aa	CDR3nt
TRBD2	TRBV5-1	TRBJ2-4	CASSADPTRGGRVAKNIQYF	TGCGCCAGCAGCGCGGACCCCACCCGGGGGGGGCGGGTAGCCAAAAACATTCAGTACTTC
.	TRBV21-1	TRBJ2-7	CASSKVGRSSYEQYF	TGTGCCAGCAGCAAAGTCGGGAGGAGCTCCTACGAGCAGTACTTC
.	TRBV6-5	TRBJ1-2	CASSPPGFGYTF	TGTGCCAGCAGTCCTCCAGGGTTTGGCTACACCTTC
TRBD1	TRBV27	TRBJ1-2	CASSLVSGTGTFYGYTF	TGTGCCAGCAGTTTAGTTTCCGGGACAGGGACTTTTTATGGCTACACCTTC
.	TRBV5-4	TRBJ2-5	CASRLDRSVQETQYF	TGTGCCAGCAGATTAGACAGATCCGTCCAAGAGACCCAGTACTTC
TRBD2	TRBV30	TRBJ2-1	CAGSGTSRGEQFF	TGTGCCGGATCCGGGACTAGTCGGGGTGAGCAGTTCTTC
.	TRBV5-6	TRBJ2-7	CASSLSAGLLYEQYF	TGTGCCAGCAGCTTGTCTGCGGGACTCCTCTACGAGCAGTACTTC
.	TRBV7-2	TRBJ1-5	CASSLDYTDQPQHF	TGTGCCAGCAGCTTAGATTATACTGATCAGCCCCAGCATTTT
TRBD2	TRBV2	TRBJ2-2	CASRLAGGPNTGELFF	TGTGCCAGCAGGCTAGCGGGAGGGCCGAACACCGGGGAGCTGTTTTTT
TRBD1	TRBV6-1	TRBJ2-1	CASSEGQGRYEQFF	TGTGCCAGCAGTGAAGGACAGGGGAGATATGAGCAGTTCTTC
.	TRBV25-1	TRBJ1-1	CASSEFSGSELNTEAFF	TGTGCCAGCAGTGAATTCAGCGGCAGCGAACTGAACACTGAAGCTTTCTTT
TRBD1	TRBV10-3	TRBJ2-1	CAISDPGTGRDEQFF	TGTGCCATCAGTGACCCCGGGACAGGGAGGGATGAGCAGTTCTTC
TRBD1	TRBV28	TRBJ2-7	CASSFTGTGPSYEQYF	TGTGCCAGCAGTTTCACCGGGACAGGGCCGTCCTACGAGCAGTACTTC
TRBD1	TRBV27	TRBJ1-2	CASSNTGGRYGYTF	TGTGCCAGCAGTAATACAGGGGGGAGGTATGGCTACACCTTC
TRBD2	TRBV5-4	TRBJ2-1	CASSPTGSGLAGISYNEQFF	TGTGCCAGCAGCCCAACGGGTAGCGGGCTAGCGGGGATCTCCTACAATGAGCAGTTCTTC
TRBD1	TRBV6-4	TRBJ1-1	CASSDGTGLDEAFF	TGTGCCAGCAGTGATGGGACAGGCCTTGATGAAGCTTTCTTT
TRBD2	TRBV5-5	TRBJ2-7	CASSSSGTYEQYF	TGTGCCAGCAGCTCTAGCGGAACCTACGAGCAGTACTTC
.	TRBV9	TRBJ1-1	CASSAGGNTEAFF	TGTGCCAGCAGCGCCGGAGGAAACACTGAAGCTTTCTTT
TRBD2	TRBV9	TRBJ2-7	CASSPNSGRSSYEQYF	TGTGCCAGCAGCCCGAATAGCGGGAGGTCCTCCTACGAGCAGTACTTC
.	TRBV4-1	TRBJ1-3	CASSQVGTNSGNTIYF	TGCGCCAGCAGCCAAGTCGGGACAAACTCTGGAAACACCATATATTTT
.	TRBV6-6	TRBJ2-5	CASSLSRAEGAQYF	TGTGCCAGCAGCCTAAGTAGGGCCGAAGGGGCCCAGTACTTC
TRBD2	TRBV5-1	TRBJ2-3	CASSLAGGSTDTQYF	TGCGCCAGCAGCTTGGCGGGAGGTAGCACAGATACGCAGTATTTT
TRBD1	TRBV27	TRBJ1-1	CASSFFPGQRTEAFF	TGTGCCAGCAGTTTTTTTCCGGGACAGAGGACTGAAGCTTTCTTT
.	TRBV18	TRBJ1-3	CASSTKTGSGNTIYF	TGTGCCAGCTCAACAAAAACAGGGTCTGGAAACACCATATATTTT
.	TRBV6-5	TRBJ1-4	CASSYVWGDPSEKLFF	TGTGCCAGCAGTTATGTGTGGGGGGACCCTTCTGAAAAACTGTTTTTT
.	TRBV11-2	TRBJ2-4	CASSPDGGDIQYF	TGTGCCAGCAGCCCTGACGGAGGAGACATTCAGTACTTC
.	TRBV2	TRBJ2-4	CAGRAGNIQYF	TGTGCCGGTAGGGCGGGAAACATTCAGTACTTC
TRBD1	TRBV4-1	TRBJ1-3	CASSPVDRGLGNTIYF	TGCGCCAGCAGCCCAGTGGACAGGGGGCTAGGAAACACCATATATTTT
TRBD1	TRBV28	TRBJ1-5	CATWDRNQPQHF	TGTGCCACATGGGACAGAAATCAGCCCCAGCATTTT
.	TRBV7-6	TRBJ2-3	CASSSLQGLGTDTQYF	TGTGCCAGCAGCTCCTTACAGGGCCTGGGCACAGATACGCAGTATTTT
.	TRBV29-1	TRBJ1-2	CSVRGAKDGYTF	TGCAGCGTTCGGGGGGCAAAGGATGGCTACACCTTC
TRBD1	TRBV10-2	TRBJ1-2	CASGFLRDSFNYGYTF	TGCGCCAGCGGATTCCTCCGGGACAGCTTTAACTATGGCTACACCTTC
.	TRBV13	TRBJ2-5	CASSSGEGWQTQYF	TGTGCCAGCAGCTCAGGGGAGGGTTGGCAGACCCAGTACTTC